This TCR beta chain came from a study of T cells in Graves' hyperthyroidism and ophthalmopathy. Study results and caveats: Ophthalmopathy could be told apart from stable hyperthyroidism with a 13 V-J model.

Amplification targeted TCR beta CDR3 regions from RNA transcripts. When the TCR CDR3 underwent first-round RT-PCR, the HTBI primer set was used. TCRdb called the multiplex PCR reads again in MiXCR, with one record for every CDR3 protein. The profile covers around 600,000 distinct CDR3 sequences, with approximately 15% appearing a single time and roughly 7% taken by the ten largest. Germline trimming cut 5 bases from V and 1 base from J; bases unmatched to any gene: 22. The germline V gene encodes CDR1 MDHEN and CDR2 SYDVKM. This CDR3 contains 20 residues. This clonotype was recorded many times. Antigen specificity is unknown.

This chain links TRBV28 with TRBJ2-5, with 7 bases fitting TRBD2. This TCR derives from a woman under 30 with Graves' ophthalmopathy. Sequenced: blood. DNA of the CDR3: TGTGCCAGCAGTGAGGCTCGGGGGAGCGGGGCGAGGATGGGCCAAGAGACCCAGTACTTC. Amino acid sequence: CASSEARGSGARMGQETQYF.